The TCR beta chain under discussion was sequenced for a study of blood T cell repertoires in COVID-19. Libraries were prepared by immunoSEQ multiplex PCR; TCRdb keeps only in-frame clonotypes and omits some of them. The table includes over 350,000 clones, roughly 91% detected once. Looked up from germline, CDR1 is LGHNA and CDR2 is YNFKEQ. The CDR3 consists of 15 residues. The J segment lost 5 bases and the V segment lost 1 base, leaving 4 bases of the junction unmatched. The origin of this receptor is a woman aged 30 to 39 with acute or convalescent COVID-19. V usage is TRBV4-2 and J usage is TRBJ2-1, with TRBD2 identical over 8 bases. The sample comprised peripheral blood. The CDR3, as DNA: TGTGCCAGCAGCCAAGTTAGCGGGGTCAACAATGAGCAGTTCTTC. This encodes CASSQVSGVNNEQFF.